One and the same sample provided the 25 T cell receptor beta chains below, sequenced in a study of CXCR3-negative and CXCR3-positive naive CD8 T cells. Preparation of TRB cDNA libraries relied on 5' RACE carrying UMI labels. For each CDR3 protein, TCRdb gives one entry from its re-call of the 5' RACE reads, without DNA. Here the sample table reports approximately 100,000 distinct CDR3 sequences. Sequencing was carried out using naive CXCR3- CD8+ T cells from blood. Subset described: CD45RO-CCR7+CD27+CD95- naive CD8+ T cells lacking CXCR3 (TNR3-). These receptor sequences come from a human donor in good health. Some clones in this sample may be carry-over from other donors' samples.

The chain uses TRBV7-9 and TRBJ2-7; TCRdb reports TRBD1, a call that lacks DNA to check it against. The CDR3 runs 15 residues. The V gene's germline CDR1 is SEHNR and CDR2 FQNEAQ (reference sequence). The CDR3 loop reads CASSLEGTGGREQYF.

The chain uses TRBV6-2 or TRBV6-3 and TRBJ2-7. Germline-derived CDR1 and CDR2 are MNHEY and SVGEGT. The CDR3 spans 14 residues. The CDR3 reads CASSPTLPAYEQYF.

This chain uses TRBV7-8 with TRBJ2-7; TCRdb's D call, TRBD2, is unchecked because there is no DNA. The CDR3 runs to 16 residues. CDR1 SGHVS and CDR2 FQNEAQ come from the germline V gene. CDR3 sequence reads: CASSWGGRGPMDEQYF. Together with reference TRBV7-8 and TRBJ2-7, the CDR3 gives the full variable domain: GAGVSQSPRYKVAKRGQDVALRCDPISGHVSLFWYQQALGQGPEFLTYFQNEAQLDKSGLPSDRFFAERPEGSVSTLKIQRTQQEDSAVYLCASSWGGRGPMDEQYFGPGTRLTVT.

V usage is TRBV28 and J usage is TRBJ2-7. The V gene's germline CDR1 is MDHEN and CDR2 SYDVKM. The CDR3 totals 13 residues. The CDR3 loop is CASSPREGYEQYF.

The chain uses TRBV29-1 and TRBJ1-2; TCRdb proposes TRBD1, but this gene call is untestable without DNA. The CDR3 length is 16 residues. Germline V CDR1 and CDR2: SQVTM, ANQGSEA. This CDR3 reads CSVASRDRGRAYGYTF.

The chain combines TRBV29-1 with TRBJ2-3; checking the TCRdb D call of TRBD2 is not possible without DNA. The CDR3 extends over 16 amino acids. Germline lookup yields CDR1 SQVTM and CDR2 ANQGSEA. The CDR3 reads CSVDGSGGPGTDTQYF.

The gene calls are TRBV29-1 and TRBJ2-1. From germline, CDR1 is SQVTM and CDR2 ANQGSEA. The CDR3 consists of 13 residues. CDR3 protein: CSVESRSRNEQFF.

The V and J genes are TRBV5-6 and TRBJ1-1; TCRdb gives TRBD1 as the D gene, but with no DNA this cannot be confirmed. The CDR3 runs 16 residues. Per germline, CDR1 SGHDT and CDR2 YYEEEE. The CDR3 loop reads CASSLIRGYGNTEAFF.

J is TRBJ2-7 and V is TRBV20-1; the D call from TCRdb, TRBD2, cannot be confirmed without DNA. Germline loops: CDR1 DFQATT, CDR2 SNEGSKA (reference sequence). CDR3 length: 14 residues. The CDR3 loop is CSARDSSSGDEQYF.

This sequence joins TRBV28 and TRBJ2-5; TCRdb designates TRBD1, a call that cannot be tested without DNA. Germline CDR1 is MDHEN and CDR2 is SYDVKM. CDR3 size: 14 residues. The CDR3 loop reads CASSLLGRGETQYF.

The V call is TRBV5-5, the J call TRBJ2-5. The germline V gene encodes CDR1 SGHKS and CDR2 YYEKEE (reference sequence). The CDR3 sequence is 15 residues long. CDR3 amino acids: CASSLYEAVQETQYF.

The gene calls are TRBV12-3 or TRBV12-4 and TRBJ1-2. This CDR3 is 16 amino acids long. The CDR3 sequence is CASSPRGSGPDYGYTF.

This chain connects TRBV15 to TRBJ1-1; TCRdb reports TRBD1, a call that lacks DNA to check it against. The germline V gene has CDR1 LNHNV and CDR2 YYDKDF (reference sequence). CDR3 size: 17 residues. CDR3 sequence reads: CATSSPGGVGMNTEAFF. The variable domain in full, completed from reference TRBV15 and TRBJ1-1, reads DAMVIQNPRYQVTQFGKPVTLSCSQTLNHNVMYWYQQKSSQAPKLLFHYYDKDFNNEADTPDNFQSRRPNTSFCFLDIRSPGLGDTAMYLCATSSPGGVGMNTEAFFGQGTRLTVV.

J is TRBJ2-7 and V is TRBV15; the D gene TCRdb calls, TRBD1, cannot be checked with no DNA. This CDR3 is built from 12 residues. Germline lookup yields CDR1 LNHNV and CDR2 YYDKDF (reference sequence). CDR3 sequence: CATSSGGYEQYF. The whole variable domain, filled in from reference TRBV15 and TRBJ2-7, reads DAMVIQNPRYQVTQFGKPVTLSCSQTLNHNVMYWYQQKSSQAPKLLFHYYDKDFNNEADTPDNFQSRRPNTSFCFLDIRSPGLGDTAMYLCATSSGGYEQYFGPGTRLTVT.

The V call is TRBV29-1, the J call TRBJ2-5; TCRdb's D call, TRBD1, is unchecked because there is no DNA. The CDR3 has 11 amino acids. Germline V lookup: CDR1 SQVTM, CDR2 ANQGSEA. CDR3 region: CAAGGFETQYF.

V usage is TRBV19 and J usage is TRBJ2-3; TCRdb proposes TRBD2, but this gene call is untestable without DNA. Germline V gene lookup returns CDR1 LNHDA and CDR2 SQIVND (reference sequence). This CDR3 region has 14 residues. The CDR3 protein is CASSISPLEDTQYF.

CDR3 loop: CSVRDRSSYEQYF. This chain connects TRBV29-1 to TRBJ2-7; TCRdb names TRBD1, which stays unverified in the absence of DNA. This CDR3 contains 13 residues. The germline V gene encodes CDR1 SQVTM and CDR2 ANQGSEA.

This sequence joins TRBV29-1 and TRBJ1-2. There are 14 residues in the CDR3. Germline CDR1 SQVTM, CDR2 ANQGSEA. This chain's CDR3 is CSVLDSFDGDGYTF.

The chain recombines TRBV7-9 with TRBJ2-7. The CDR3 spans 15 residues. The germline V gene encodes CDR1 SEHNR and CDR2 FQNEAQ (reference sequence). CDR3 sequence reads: CASSLASDSSYEQYF.

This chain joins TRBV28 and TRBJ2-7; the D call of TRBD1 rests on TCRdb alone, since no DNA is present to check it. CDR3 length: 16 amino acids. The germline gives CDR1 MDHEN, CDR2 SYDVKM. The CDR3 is CASRTGTGALSYEQYF.

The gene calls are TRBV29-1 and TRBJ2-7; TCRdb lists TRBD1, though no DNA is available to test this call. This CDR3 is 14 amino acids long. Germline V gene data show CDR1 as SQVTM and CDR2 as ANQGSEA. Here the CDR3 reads CSALSPDRDYEQYF.

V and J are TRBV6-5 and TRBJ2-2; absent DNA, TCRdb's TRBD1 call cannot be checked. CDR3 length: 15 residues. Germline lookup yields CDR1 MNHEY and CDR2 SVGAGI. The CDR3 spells CASSYSKGDTGELFF.

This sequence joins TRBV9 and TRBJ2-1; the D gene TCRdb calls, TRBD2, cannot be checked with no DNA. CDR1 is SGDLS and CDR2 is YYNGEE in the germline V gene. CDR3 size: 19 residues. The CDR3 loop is CASSSRLAGDLSSYNEQFF.

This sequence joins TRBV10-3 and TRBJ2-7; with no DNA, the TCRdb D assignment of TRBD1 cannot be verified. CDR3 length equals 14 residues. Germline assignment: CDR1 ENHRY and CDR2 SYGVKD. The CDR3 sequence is CAISEGTGMYEQYF.

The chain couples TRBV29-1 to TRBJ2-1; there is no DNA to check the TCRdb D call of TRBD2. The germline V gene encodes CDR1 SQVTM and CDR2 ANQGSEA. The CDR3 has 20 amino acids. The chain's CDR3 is CSVSHPETSGGAYSYNEQFF.